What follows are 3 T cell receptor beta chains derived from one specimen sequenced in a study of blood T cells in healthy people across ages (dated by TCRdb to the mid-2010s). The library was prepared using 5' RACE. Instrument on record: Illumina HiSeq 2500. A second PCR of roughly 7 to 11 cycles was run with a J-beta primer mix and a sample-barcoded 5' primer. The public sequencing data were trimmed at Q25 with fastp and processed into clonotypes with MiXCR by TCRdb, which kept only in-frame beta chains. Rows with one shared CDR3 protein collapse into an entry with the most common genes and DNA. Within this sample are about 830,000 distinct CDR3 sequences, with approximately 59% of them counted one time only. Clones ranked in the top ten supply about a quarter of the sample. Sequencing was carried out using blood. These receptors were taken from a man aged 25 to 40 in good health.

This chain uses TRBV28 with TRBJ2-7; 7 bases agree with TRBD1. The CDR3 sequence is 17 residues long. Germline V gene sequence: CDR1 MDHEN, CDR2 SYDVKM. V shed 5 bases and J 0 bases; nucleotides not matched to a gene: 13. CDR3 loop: CASSGRDSLRSSYEQYF. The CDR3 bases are TGTGCCAGCAGTGGCCGGGACAGCCTTCGGTCCTCCTACGAGCAGTACTTC.

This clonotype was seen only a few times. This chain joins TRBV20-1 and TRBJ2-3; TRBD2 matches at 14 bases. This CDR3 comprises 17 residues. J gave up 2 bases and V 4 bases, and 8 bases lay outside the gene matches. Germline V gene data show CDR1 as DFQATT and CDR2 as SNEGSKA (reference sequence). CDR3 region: CSAKGLAGAWYTDTQYF. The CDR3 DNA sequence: TGCAGTGCTAAGGGACTAGCGGGGGCATGGTACACAGATACGCAGTATTTT.

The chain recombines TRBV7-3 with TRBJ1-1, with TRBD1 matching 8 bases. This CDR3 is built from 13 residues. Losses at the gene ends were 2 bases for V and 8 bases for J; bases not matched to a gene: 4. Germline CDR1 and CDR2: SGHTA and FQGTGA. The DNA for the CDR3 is TGTGCCAGCAGCTTACCCGGGACAGGAGAAGCTTTCTTT. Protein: CASSLPGTGEAFF.